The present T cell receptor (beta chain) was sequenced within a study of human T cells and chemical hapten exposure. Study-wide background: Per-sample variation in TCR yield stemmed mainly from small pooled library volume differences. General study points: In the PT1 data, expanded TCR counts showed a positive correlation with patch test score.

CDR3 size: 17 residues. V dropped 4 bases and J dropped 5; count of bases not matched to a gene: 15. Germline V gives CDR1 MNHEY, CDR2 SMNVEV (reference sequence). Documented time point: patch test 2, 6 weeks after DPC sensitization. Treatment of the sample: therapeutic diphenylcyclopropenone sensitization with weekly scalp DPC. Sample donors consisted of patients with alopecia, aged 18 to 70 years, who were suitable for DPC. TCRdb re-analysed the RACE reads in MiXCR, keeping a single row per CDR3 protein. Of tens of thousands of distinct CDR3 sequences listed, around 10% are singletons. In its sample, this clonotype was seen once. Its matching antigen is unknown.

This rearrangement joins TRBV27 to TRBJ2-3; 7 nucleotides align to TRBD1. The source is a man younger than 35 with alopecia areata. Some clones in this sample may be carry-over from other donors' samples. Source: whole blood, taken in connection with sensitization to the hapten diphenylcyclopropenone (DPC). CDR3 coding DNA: TGTGCCAGCAGTTATAAGTTTAGGGGGCGTCGCAGAGATACGCAGTATTTT. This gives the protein CASSYKFRGRRRDTQYF.